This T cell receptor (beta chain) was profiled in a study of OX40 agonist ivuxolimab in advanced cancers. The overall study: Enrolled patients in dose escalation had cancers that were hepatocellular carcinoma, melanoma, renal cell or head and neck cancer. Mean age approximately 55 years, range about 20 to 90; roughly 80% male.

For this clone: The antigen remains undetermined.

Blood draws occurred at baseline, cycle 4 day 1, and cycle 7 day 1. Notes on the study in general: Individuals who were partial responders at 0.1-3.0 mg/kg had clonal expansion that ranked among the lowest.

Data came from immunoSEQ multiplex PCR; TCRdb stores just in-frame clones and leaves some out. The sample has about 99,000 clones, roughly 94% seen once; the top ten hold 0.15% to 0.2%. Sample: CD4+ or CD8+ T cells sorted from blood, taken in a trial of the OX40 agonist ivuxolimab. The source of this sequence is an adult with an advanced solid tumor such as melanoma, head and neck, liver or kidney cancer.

The CDR3 DNA sequence: TGTGCCAGCAGCGGACAGGGGTGGGAGACCCAGTACTTC. Amino acid sequence: CASSGQGWETQYF. The V and J genes are TRBV9 and TRBJ2-5, with TRBD1 matching over 8 bases. V dropped 3 bases and J dropped 5; count of bases not matched to a gene: 3. The CDR3 is 13 amino acids. Germline-derived CDR1 and CDR2 are SGDLS and YYNGEE. Full variable domain (outside the CDR3, taken from reference TRBV9 and TRBJ2-5): DSGVTQTPKHLITATGQRVTLRCSPRSGDLSVYWYQQSLDQGLQFLIQYYNGEERAKGNILERFSAQQFPDLHSELNLSSLELGDSALYFCASSGQGWETQYFGPGTRLLVL.